This TCR beta chain was identified in a study of T cell changes during pregnancy in multiple sclerosis. Germline V CDR1 and CDR2: SGHTA, FQGNSA. The V gene lost 4 bases and the J gene lost 4 bases, with 16 bases spanning the gap. The CDR3 has 15 amino acids. The method was immunoSEQ multiplex PCR; TCRdb's version includes in-frame clones alone and lacks a portion of them. The top ten hold less than 1.5% of the sample, which has about 87,000 clones, roughly 93% seen once. This sequence originates from a female donor in good health, enrolled as a control in a pregnancy study. Material: peripheral blood, obtained in the third trimester of pregnancy. The rearrangement links TRBV7-2 to TRBJ1-2; unclear D gene. The CDR3: CASSSLDGDFYGYTF. The CDR3 DNA is TGTGCCAGCAGCTCACTAGACGGGGATTTCTATGGCTACACCTTC.